The sequence of this T cell receptor (beta chain) was determined in a study of early T cells in non-severe SARS-CoV-2 infection. Study at large: Alpha and beta chains were unpaired, from unsorted whole-blood bulk RNA.

Tagging with unique molecular identifiers was applied to individual cDNA molecules. TCRdb reprocessed the 5' RACE reads with MiXCR, giving one entry per CDR3 protein. This table holds more than 75,000 distinct CDR3 sequences, 11% to 15% found once. Study conclusions and caveats: Matching results from VDJdb favored anti-spike CD8 responses, leaving private and CD4 specificities undetected.

In germline, CDR1 is ENHRY, CDR2 SYGVKD. V lost 0 bases, J lost 3 bases, and 12 bases lay in between. This CDR3 is 15 amino acids long. Note on this clonotype: Its antigen is unknown.

The sequenced sample consisted of whole blood. This TCR was recovered from an adult who was a healthcare worker with PCR-confirmed SARS-CoV-2 infection or an uninfected control (not recorded which). This chain uses TRBV10-3 with TRBJ2-7; no reliable D call. The CDR3 nucleotides are TGTGCCATCAGTGAGTCCAACCAAGTGGGCTACGAGCAGTACTTC. This codes for CAISESNQVGYEQYF.